This T cell receptor (beta chain) is from a study of blood T cell repertoires in COVID-19. Produced via immunoSEQ multiplex PCR; TCRdb's table is partial and in-frame only. The sample lists about 240,000 clones, approximately 86% occurring once. J was trimmed by 2 bases and V by 5 bases; bases with no gene match: 1. This CDR3 has 13 amino acids. The germline V gene encodes CDR1 SEHNR and CDR2 FQNEAQ (reference sequence). What was sequenced was PBMCs or T cells enriched from blood (not recorded which). This clonotype was sampled from a woman in her forties with acute COVID-19. This chain links TRBV7-9 with TRBJ2-7, with TRBD2 identical over 9 bases. The CDR3, as DNA: TGTGCCAGCAGCAGGACTAGCGCCTACGAGCAGTACTTC. Amino acid sequence: CASSRTSAYEQYF.